The present T cell receptor beta chain was sequenced within a study of blood T cell repertoires in COVID-19 (dated by TCRdb to the early 2020s). Concerning the study at large: The collaborator samples originated in the United States, Italy and Spain and spanned the acute and convalescent phases of COVID-19. A freely available public database, intended as a resource for researchers studying the immune response to SARS-CoV-2, is where the repertoires were released. The samples were drawn from the first 160 participants of the ongoing ImmuneRACE study and from 1,200 or so subjects provided by 6 global collaborators. Subjects who had been exposed to COVID-19, were actively infected with it, or had recovered from it provided the deeply sampled blood TCRbeta repertoires that made up the dataset. The prospective study material was composed of cDNA or gDNA derived from T cells, B-cell-depleted T cells, or PBMCs. A de-identified subject ID, COVID-19 status, age in years and sex were almost always included in the sample metadata. Where HLA class I and class II types were available, the types were taken from metadata supplied by the sample provider, not from assay-based typing.

Whole blood was collected in K2EDTA tubes by collaborating institutions according to the institutions' own protocols. For TCRbeta analysis, collaborators shipped samples in one of three forms: frozen whole blood, isolated PBMCs, or DNA extracted from either of those sample types. The immunoSEQ Assay, a bias-controlled multiplex PCR, was used to amplify TCRbeta CDR3 regions from genomic DNA. On the authors' methods: Within the assay, amplification of reference gene primers was used to estimate how many nucleated cells each sample contained. To quantify the absolute abundance of each unique TCRbeta CDR3 rearrangement, sequence reads were collapsed and filtered. For each sample, productive Simpson clonality was calculated as the square root of Simpson's diversity index over productive rearrangements. TCRdb holds this immuneACCESS table with in-frame rearrangements only. Some clones are missing; in checked studies, unresolved V genes explain under half, and the rest has no known cause. V, J and clone size reflect that table, while D and trimming were determined from the DNA. Counted in this sample were about 200,000 clones; around three quarters of them appeared once. Roughly 6.7% of the sample is taken by the ten largest.

General conclusions and limits of the study: How much clinical and demographic metadata was included differed by source and by participant, and the metadata was provided uncurated.

Trimmed from V: 4 bases; trimmed from J: 5 bases; junction bases lacking a gene match: 11. From a lookup of the germline V gene, CDR1 and CDR2 are SGHRS and YFSETQ. Reading from cysteine to phenylalanine, the CDR3 counts 17 amino acids. Kept here is only the CDR3 DNA, which spans 51 bases and is read in frame from base 1. This clone has at least ten counts. Its antigen is unknown. No much larger clone exists at a distance of one base, and base qualities are not known. The receptor was isolated from a woman aged 70 to 79 with acute or convalescent COVID-19. The rearranged chain carries TRBV5-1 and TRBJ2-3, with 12 bases aligning to TRBD2. The sample comprised peripheral blood. At the DNA level, the sequence is TGCGCCAGCAGCCGCTCGTCTAGCGGGGGGGCCCTAGATACGCAGTATTTT. Translated, it reads CASSRSSSGGALDTQYF.